The rows below give T cell receptor beta chains drawn from one sample of a study of tumor and adjacent non-tumor tissue in lung cancer. Via MiXCR, TCRdb re-called the multiplex PCR reads, giving one row per CDR3 protein. Here the sample spans about 76,000 distinct CDR3 sequences, 65% to 85% being singletons. What was sequenced was distant non-tumor lung tissue. These TCRs come from a man aged 60 to 69 with non-small cell lung cancer. The CDR3 runs from the conserved cysteine through the conserved F or W. Each record gives: V gene, clone size, J gene, CDR3 length, D gene, CDR3 protein, CDR3 DNA. A D gene is named only where the DNA matches it firmly. Not every row has a clone size; where given, it reads once, few, many or a size class.

>TRBV29-1|-|TRBJ2-3|13|TRBD2
CSGLAHGTDTQYF
TGCAGCGGACTAGCACACGGCACAGATACGCAGTATTTT
>TRBV11-2|-|TRBJ1-1|14|-
CACSLVGRGIVAFF
TGTGCCTGCAGCTTAGTCGGAAGGGGCATTGTAGCTTTCTTT
>TRBV12-3/TRBV12-4|-|TRBJ1-5|16|TRBD1
CASSPLGTGNNLPQHF
TGTGCTAGCAGTCCCCTCGGGACAGGGAACAATCTGCCCCAGCATTTT
>TRBV11-2|-|TRBJ2-2|15|-
CTSSLTRSITGELFF
TGTACCAGCAGCTTAACACGTTCGATCACCGGGGAACTGTTTTTT
>TRBV30|-|TRBJ2-2|15|-
CAWKAVGTNTGELFF
TGTGCCTGGAAAGCGGTAGGGACGAACACCGGGGAGCTGTTTTTT
>TRBV5-4|-|TRBJ1-3|18|-
CASSVTGTVSRSGSTVYF
TGTGCCAGCAGCGTTACCGGGACCGTGAGTCGATCTGGAAGCACCGTATATTTT
>TRBV2|-|TRBJ2-2|18|TRBD2
CASSEAQTSGGVIGELFF
TGTGCCAGCAGTGAAGCTCAGACTAGCGGGGGGGTAATTGGGGAGCTGTTTTTT
>TRBV12-3/TRBV12-4|-|TRBJ2-3|13|-
CASTPVSTDTLYF
TGTGCCAGCACCCCCGTCAGCACAGATACGCTTTATTTT
>TRBV20-1|once|TRBJ2-1|15|-
CSAREVSGVTNEQFF
TGCAGTGCTAGAGAAGTTAGCGGTGTAACCAATGAGCAGTTCTTC
>TRBV20-1|-|TRBJ2-7|12|TRBD1
CTAIDRVRVQYF
TGCACTGCTATAGACAGGGTGCGCGTGCAGTACTTC
>TRBV12-3/TRBV12-4|many|TRBJ2-3|14|-
CASSDTGYTDTQYF
TGTGCCAGCAGTGATACAGGGTACACAGATACGCAGTATTTT
>TRBV6-4|few|TRBJ2-2|14|TRBD2
CASSDGTSTGELFF
TGTGCCAGCAGTGACGGGACTAGCACCGGGGAGCTGTTTTTT
>TRBV20-1|-|TRBJ2-5|12|TRBD1
CSARRGSETHYF
TGCAGTGCTCGCAGGGGGAGTGAGACCCATTACTTC
>TRBV5-4|-|TRBJ1-6|15|TRBD1
CASSLDTGVCSPLHF
TGTGCCAGTAGCTTGGACACAGGGGTATGTTCACCCCTCCACTTT
>TRBV11-2|-|TRBJ2-5|15|TRBD1
CTSSLLQGAPASPSF
TGTACCAGCAGCTTACTCCAGGGGGCGCCCGCCTCGCCCTCGTTC
>TRBV11-2|-|TRBJ2-3|19|TRBD2
CASSPGLAGKFGGIDTRYF
TGTGCCAGCAGCCCGGGACTAGCGGGAAAGTTCGGTGGCATAGATACGCGGTATTTT
>TRBV20-1|-|TRBJ2-1|15|-
CSADSASGPWNERFF
TGCAGTGCTGACTCAGCGAGTGGGCCGTGGAATGAGCGGTTCTTC
>TRBV11-2|-|TRBJ2-7|11|-
CASSFMPEKYF
TGTGCCAGCAGCTTTATGCCTGAGAAGTACTTC